What follows are 23 T cell receptor beta chains derived from one specimen sequenced in a study of control samples from healthy donors and cancer patients. Profiling relied on immunoSEQ multiplex PCR, and the TCRdb table lists in-frame clones only, not all of them. The data contain about 120,000 clones, roughly 89% of them singletons. The sequenced sample was blood. Every receptor here comes from a man aged 30 to 39 in good health.

This chain uses TRBV19 with TRBJ1-2; tentative D call: TRBD1 (6 bases). CDR1 LNHDA and CDR2 SQIVND come from the germline V gene (reference sequence). CDR3 length equals 13 residues. V lost 10 bases and J 6 bases, leaving 18 bases between the germline ends. The CDR3 here is CATTGGRSNGYTF. CDR3 DNA sequence: TGTGCCACCACCGGGGGGCGCTCCAATGGCTACACCTTC.

The V gene is TRBV11-1, the J gene TRBJ1-1; D may be TRBD1 (5 bases). The V gene's germline CDR1 is SGHAT and CDR2 FQDESV (reference sequence). The CDR3 contains 14 residues. V was pared by 5 bases and J by 1 base, with 11 bases between. This CDR3 reads CASSLKQGNTEAFF. CDR3 bases: TGTGCCAGCAGCCTTAAGCAGGGGAACACTGAAGCTTTCTTT.

The CDR3 sequence is CASSLHDQGARTEAFF. The DNA for the CDR3 is TGTGCCAGCTCGCTACACGACCAGGGGGCGAGGACTGAAGCTTTCTTT. This chain links TRBV18 with TRBJ1-1; 8 positions match TRBD1. Germline V lookup: CDR1 KGHSH, CDR2 LQKENI. V gave up 6 bases and J gave up 5 bases; unmatched junction bases: 14. CDR3 length equals 16 residues.

The rearrangement links TRBV19 to TRBJ1-2; D is perhaps TRBD1 (5 bases). CDR1 is LNHDA and CDR2 is SQIVND in the germline V gene (reference sequence). This CDR3 comprises 14 residues. V dropped 7 bases and J dropped 3 bases, with 15 bases sitting between them. The CDR3 nucleotides read TGTGCCAGTAAGGCGGCTTCGGGGGACTATGGCTACACCTTC. It yields the protein CASKAASGDYGYTF.

This rearrangement joins TRBV29-1 to TRBJ1-2, with D perhaps TRBD1 (6 bases). The CDR3 covers 14 residues. V lost 3 bases to trimming and J lost 12 bases, with 23 bases between them. CDR1 and CDR2 from the germline V gene are SQVTM and ANQGSEA. The CDR3 is CSVEEGHRQAPDTF. The CDR3 DNA sequence: TGCAGCGTTGAGGAAGGCCACAGACAGGCCCCGGACACCTTC.

The chain employs TRBV5-5 and TRBJ2-7; 9 bases line up with TRBD1. Germline CDR1 and CDR2: SGHKS and YYEKEE (reference sequence). The ends lost 4 bases at V and 4 bases at J; junction bases unmatched: 6. The CDR3 contains 14 residues. The CDR3 nucleotides are TGTGCCAGCAGCAGGGACAGGGAAAGGTACGAGCAGTACGTC. It translates to CASSRDRERYEQYV.

The chain carries TRBV5-6 and TRBJ1-2; D uncertain. The CDR3 contains 18 residues. The V gene lost 3 bases and the J gene lost 6 bases, with 27 bases spanning the gap. Germline loops: CDR1 SGHDT, CDR2 YYEEEE. The CDR3 sequence: CASSSTRVAPLSRHGYTF. For the CDR3, the DNA is TGTGCCAGCAGCTCAACCCGGGTCGCCCCCCTAAGCAGGCATGGCTACACCTTC.

The chain carries TRBV6-5 and TRBJ1-1; D unclear. The CDR3 has 16 amino acids. The V and J ends lost 3 bases and 1 base respectively, with 15 bases between them. Germline assignment: CDR1 MNHEY and CDR2 SVGAGI. The CDR3 bases are TGTGCCAGCAGTTATGGCTTCCGGGGAAAGAACACTGAAGCTTTCTTT. It yields the protein CASSYGFRGKNTEAFF.

The rearrangement links TRBV10-3 to TRBJ1-6, with TRBD1 as a possible D gene (6 bases). Trimming cost V 6 bases and J 8 bases, with 14 bases left between them. There are 14 residues in the CDR3. The germline V gene encodes CDR1 ENHRY and CDR2 SYGVKD. The CDR3 spells CAISQDRWDSPLHF. As DNA, the CDR3 is TGTGCCATCAGCCAAGACAGGTGGGATTCACCCCTCCACTTT.

The chain links TRBV7-3 to TRBJ1-1; 7 bases match TRBD1. CDR1 SGHTA and CDR2 FQGTGA come from the germline V gene. CDR3 length equals 13 residues. The junction had 0 bases not matched to a gene; V was cut back by 2 bases and J by 3 bases. CDR3 in DNA: TGTGCCAGCAGCTTACAGGGGGACACTGAAGCTTTCTTT. Translated, it gives CASSLQGDTEAFF. The full variable domain, completed using reference TRBV7-3 and TRBJ1-1, is GAGVSQTPSNKVTEKGKYVELRCDPISGHTALYWYRQSLGQGPEFLIYFQGTGAADDSGLPNDRFFAVRPEGSVSTLKIQRTERGDSAVYLCASSLQGDTEAFFGQGTRLTVV.

This clone was picked up a small number of times. The chain carries TRBV27 and TRBJ2-1; tentatively, D is TRBD2 (7 bases). CDR1 and CDR2 (germline): MNHEY, SMNVEV (reference sequence). Trimming removed 8 bases from V and 0 bases from J, with 11 bases in between. This CDR3 has 14 amino acids. CDR3: CASWRGGSYNEQFF. In DNA, the CDR3 is TGTGCCAGCTGGAGGGGGGGCTCCTACAATGAGCAGTTCTTC.

The rearrangement links TRBV18 to TRBJ2-2; D is uncertain. Germline V gene lookup returns CDR1 KGHSH and CDR2 LQKENI. V was cut by 5 bases and J by 3 bases, with 4 bases left in between. The CDR3 covers 12 residues. This CDR3 reads CASSSYTGELFF. Here the CDR3 DNA reads TGTGCCAGCTCATCGTACACCGGGGAGCTGTTTTTT.

The V gene is TRBV5-6, the J gene TRBJ1-6, with D possibly matching TRBD1 (6 bases). V shed 3 bases and J shed 7 bases, with 20 bases lying between them. Germline-derived CDR1 and CDR2 are SGHDT and YYEEEE. There are 17 residues in the CDR3. The CDR3 is CASSSSSYYRVNSPLHF. CDR3 in DNA: TGTGCCAGCAGCTCCAGCAGTTATTACAGGGTAAATTCACCCCTCCACTTT.

DNA for the CDR3: TGTGCCATCAGTGAGGTCGGGCAGACAGGGAGAAGCTCCTACGAGCAGTACTTC. Translating it yields CAISEVGQTGRSSYEQYF. The V gene is TRBV10-3, the J gene TRBJ2-7; 7 bases agree with TRBD1. Germline CDR1 is ENHRY and CDR2 is SYGVKD. The CDR3 extends over 18 amino acids. Unmatched junction bases numbered 13, after V lost 2 bases and J lost 0 bases.

V usage is TRBV15 and J usage is TRBJ1-6; D is ambiguous. Trimming cost V 3 bases and J 7 bases, with 10 bases left between them. Germline V gene lookup returns CDR1 LNHNV and CDR2 YYDKDF (reference sequence). This CDR3 comprises 14 residues. This CDR3 is CATSRETGNSPLHF. DNA of the CDR3: TGTGCCACCAGCAGGGAGACGGGAAATTCACCCCTCCACTTT.

The chain couples TRBV11-2 to TRBJ2-7, with a possible D match to TRBD2 (5 bases). Germline V gene sequence: CDR1 SGHAT, CDR2 FQNNGV. Trimming pared 6 bases from V and 4 bases from J, leaving 19 bases between. This CDR3 has 15 amino acids. The CDR3, as DNA: TGTGCCAGCAGTTTCGCGGACTTTTCCCCTTACGAGCAGTACGTC. This encodes CASSFADFSPYEQYV.

The chain recombines TRBV7-8 with TRBJ1-4, with D tentatively TRBD1 (6 bases). Germline V lookup: CDR1 SGHVS, CDR2 FQNEAQ. Deletions cut 3 bases from V and 0 bases from J, with 11 bases between. CDR3 size: 16 residues. The CDR3 nucleotides are TGTGCCAGCAGCTTCCGACAGGCCGCAACTAATGAAAAACTGTTTTTT. This translates into CASSFRQAATNEKLFF.

The J gene is TRBJ2-1, the V gene TRBV5-1; 7 bases map to TRBD2. V trimming: 0 bases; J trimming: 4 bases; junction bases outside the gene matches: 7. Germline V gene data show CDR1 as SGHRS and CDR2 as YFSETQ. This CDR3 comprises 16 residues. CDR3: CASSLDASGEYNEQFF. The CDR3 bases are TGCGCCAGCAGCTTGGATGCTAGCGGCGAGTACAATGAGCAGTTCTTC.

This clone was recorded once. The chain uses TRBV7-9 and TRBJ2-7; D might be TRBD1 or TRBD2, each matching 5 bases. This CDR3 has 16 residues. Germline V lookup: CDR1 SEHNR, CDR2 FQNEAQ (reference sequence). With 5 bases removed from V and 2 bases from J, the gap between germline ends came to 19 bases. The CDR3 region is CASSRVWDRSPYEQYF. DNA for the CDR3: TGTGCCAGCAGCCGCGTCTGGGACCGATCCCCCTACGAGCAGTACTTC.

V is TRBV10-3 and J is TRBJ1-1; TRBD1 aligns across 7 bases. The CDR3 covers 15 residues. The germline V gene encodes CDR1 ENHRY and CDR2 SYGVKD. The V gene end was trimmed by 2 bases and the J gene end by 4 bases; junction bases not matched to a gene: 7. The CDR3 loop is CAISEGTEMGTEAFF. In nucleotides, the CDR3 is TGTGCCATCAGTGAGGGGACAGAGATGGGCACTGAAGCTTTCTTT.

This clone was detected a few times. Different DNA sequences within this sample yield the same CDR3. This sequence joins TRBV19 and TRBJ1-5; D gene unclear. Germline CDR1 LNHDA, CDR2 SQIVND (reference sequence). The CDR3 is 13 residues long. V lost 7 bases and J lost 0, with 7 bases in between. CDR3: CASNIHSNQPQHF. The CDR3 DNA reads TGTGCCAGTAATATTCATAGCAATCAGCCCCAGCATTTT.

This clone was observed once. This sequence joins TRBV28 and TRBJ1-1; no definite D call. CDR1 is MDHEN and CDR2 is SYDVKM in the germline V gene. The germline V and J ends were trimmed by 2 bases and 10 bases, with 11 bases remaining between them. The CDR3 sequence is 12 residues long. The CDR3 loop is CASSLGSRGAFF. In DNA, the CDR3 is TGTGCCAGCAGTTTAGGTTCTCGAGGAGCTTTCTTT.

The chain links TRBV6-1 to TRBJ1-1; no definite D call. The CDR3 runs to 14 residues. The V end lost 3 bases, the J end lost 7 bases, and 15 bases lay between the germline ends. Germline CDR1 is MNHNS and CDR2 is SASEGT. Here the CDR3 DNA reads TGTGCCAGCAGTGACCAAGGGCACAGCGGTGAAGCTTTCTTT. It is translated as CASSDQGHSGEAFF.